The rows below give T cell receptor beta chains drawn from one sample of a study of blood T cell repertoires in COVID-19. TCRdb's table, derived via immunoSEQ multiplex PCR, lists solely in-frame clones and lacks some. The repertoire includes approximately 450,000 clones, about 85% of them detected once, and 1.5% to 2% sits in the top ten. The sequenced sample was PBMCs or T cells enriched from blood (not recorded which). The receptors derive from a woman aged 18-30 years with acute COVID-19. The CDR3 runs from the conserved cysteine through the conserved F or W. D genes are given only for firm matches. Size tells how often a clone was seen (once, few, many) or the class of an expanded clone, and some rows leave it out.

DNA: TGTGCCAGCTCACCTACTCCGCGTCCGGGAAGCACCGGGGAGCTGTTTTTT
CDR3: CASSPTPRPGSTGELFF
J: TRBJ2-2
D: NA
V: TRBV18
size: NA

DNA: TGTGCCAGCCCCTCACGGGATTCACCCCTCCACTTT
CDR3: CASPSRDSPLHF
J: TRBJ1-6
D: NA
V: TRBV21-1
size: NA

DNA: TGTGCCAGCATCGACCGGGACAGTGTAAGAGGTTGGGGCTACACCTTC
CDR3: CASIDRDSVRGWGYTF
J: TRBJ1-2
D: TRBD1
V: TRBV6-6
size: NA

DNA: TGTGCCAGCAGCTTAGGAGACAGGCCCACCTACGAGCAGTACTTC
CDR3: CASSLGDRPTYEQYF
J: TRBJ2-7
D: NA
V: TRBV7-9
size: NA

DNA: TGTGCCAGCTCACTGAGTCCGGGACAGGGTATAACTGAAGCTTTCTTT
CDR3: CASSLSPGQGITEAFF
J: TRBJ1-1
D: TRBD1
V: TRBV18
size: NA

DNA: TGTGCCAGCAGCTTCAGACAGTTGTTCGAGCAGTACTTC
CDR3: CASSFRQLFEQYF
J: TRBJ2-7
D: NA
V: TRBV11-2
size: NA

DNA: TGCAGCGTTGAGGGGGCCGGGACTAGCGGGTTTACTAAGCAGTACTTC
CDR3: CSVEGAGTSGFTKQYF
J: TRBJ2-7
D: TRBD2
V: TRBV29-1
size: NA

DNA: TGCGCCAGCAGCCAAGATAGGGGTTTCTACGAGCAGTACTTC
CDR3: CASSQDRGFYEQYF
J: TRBJ2-7
D: NA
V: TRBV4-3
size: NA

DNA: TGTGCCAGCAGCCACGGACAGTATGGCTACACCTTC
CDR3: CASSHGQYGYTF
J: TRBJ1-2
D: NA
V: TRBV6-5
size: once

DNA: TGTGCCAGCAGTTTATCTGAGGGCTACGAGCAGTACTTC
CDR3: CASSLSEGYEQYF
J: TRBJ2-7
D: NA
V: TRBV28
size: NA

DNA: TGCGCCACCGCTCTCAGCTCTGGAAACACCATATATTTT
CDR3: CATALSSGNTIYF
J: TRBJ1-3
D: NA
V: TRBV10-2
size: NA

DNA: TGTGCCAGCATCCGGACTAGCGGGAGGTTCTATGAGCAGTTCTTC
CDR3: CASIRTSGRFYEQFF
J: TRBJ2-1
D: TRBD2
V: TRBV27
size: NA

DNA: TGTGCCAGCAGCCCCGACAAACAGGGCAGAGGATTTGCGACAGATACGCAGTATTTT
CDR3: CASSPDKQGRGFATDTQYF
J: TRBJ2-3
D: NA
V: TRBV7-8
size: NA

DNA: TGTGCTAGTGGTTTGGGGACTAGCGCCTCCACAGATACGCAGTATTTT
CDR3: CASGLGTSASTDTQYF
J: TRBJ2-3
D: TRBD2
V: TRBV12-5
size: NA

DNA: TGTGCCAGCGGGCAGGGGGCAAGGACTGAAGCTTTCTTT
CDR3: CASGQGARTEAFF
J: TRBJ1-1
D: TRBD1
V: TRBV6-5
size: NA

DNA: TGTGCCTGGAGTGGGGGGCGGCAGCCCCAGCATTTT
CDR3: CAWSGGRQPQHF
J: TRBJ1-5
D: NA
V: TRBV30
size: NA

DNA: TGTGCCAGCAGCTTCGAGATAAACACCGGGGAGCTGTTTTTT
CDR3: CASSFEINTGELFF
J: TRBJ2-2
D: NA
V: TRBV9
size: NA

DNA: TGTGCCAGCAGAAGGATGCGGGGCTCTTATGGCTACACCTTC
CDR3: CASRRMRGSYGYTF
J: TRBJ1-2
D: NA
V: TRBV5-4
size: NA

DNA: TGTGCCAGCTCACCACCGGGACAGCAAATCTCTGGAAACACCATATATTTT
CDR3: CASSPPGQQISGNTIYF
J: TRBJ1-3
D: TRBD1
V: TRBV18
size: once

DNA: TGTGCCAGCAGCTTAGCGGGAGGGTCAGGAAACACCATATATTTT
CDR3: CASSLAGGSGNTIYF
J: TRBJ1-3
D: NA
V: TRBV11-2
size: NA

DNA: TGTGCCAGCAGTTTACGGGAGCAGTTCTTC
CDR3: CASSLREQFF
J: TRBJ2-1
D: NA
V: TRBV12-3/TRBV12-4
size: NA

DNA: TGTGCCAGCAGTTCGAGGGGGCGAGGGACTGAAGCTTTCTTT
CDR3: CASSSRGRGTEAFF
J: TRBJ1-1
D: TRBD1
V: TRBV6-5
size: NA

DNA: TGTGCCAGCAGCTTGACAGCCTCACACTATGGCTACACCTTC
CDR3: CASSLTASHYGYTF
J: TRBJ1-2
D: NA
V: TRBV7-2
size: NA

DNA: TGTGCCAGCAGTACCGGGACAGGCCTTTTGCAGTTCTTC
CDR3: CASSTGTGLLQFF
J: TRBJ2-1
D: TRBD1
V: TRBV28
size: NA